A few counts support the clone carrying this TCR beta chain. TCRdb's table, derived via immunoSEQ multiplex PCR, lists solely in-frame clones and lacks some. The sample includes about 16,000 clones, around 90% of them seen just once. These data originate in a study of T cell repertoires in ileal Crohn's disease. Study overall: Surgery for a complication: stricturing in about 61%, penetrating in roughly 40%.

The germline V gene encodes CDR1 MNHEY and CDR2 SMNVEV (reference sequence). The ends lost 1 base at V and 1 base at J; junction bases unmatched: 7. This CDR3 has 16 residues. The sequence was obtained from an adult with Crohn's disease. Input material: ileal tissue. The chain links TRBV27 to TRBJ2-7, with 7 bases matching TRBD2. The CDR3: CASSLLAGLNSYEQYF. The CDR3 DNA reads TGTGCCAGCAGTTTATTAGCGGGCCTAAATTCCTACGAGCAGTACTTC.